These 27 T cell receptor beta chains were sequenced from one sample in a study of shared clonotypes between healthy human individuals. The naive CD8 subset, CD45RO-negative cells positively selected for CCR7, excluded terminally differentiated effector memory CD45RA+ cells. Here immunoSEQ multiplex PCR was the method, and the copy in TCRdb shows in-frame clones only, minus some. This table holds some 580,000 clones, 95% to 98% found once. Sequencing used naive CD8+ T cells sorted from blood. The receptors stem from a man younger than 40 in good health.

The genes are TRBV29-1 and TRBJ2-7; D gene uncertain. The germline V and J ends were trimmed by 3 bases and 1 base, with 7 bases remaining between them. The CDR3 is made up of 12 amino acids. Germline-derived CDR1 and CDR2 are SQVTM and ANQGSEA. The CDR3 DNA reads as TGCAGCGTTGATGCAGGATCCTACGAGCAGTACTTC. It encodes CSVDAGSYEQYF.

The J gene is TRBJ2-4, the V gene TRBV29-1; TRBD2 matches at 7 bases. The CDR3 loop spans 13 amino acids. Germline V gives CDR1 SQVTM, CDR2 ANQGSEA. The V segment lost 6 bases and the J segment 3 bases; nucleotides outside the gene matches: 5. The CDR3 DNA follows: TGCAGCGTGCTCCTAGCGGACAAAAACATTCAGTACTTC. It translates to CSVLLADKNIQYF. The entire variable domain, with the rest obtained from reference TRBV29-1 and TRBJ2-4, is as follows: SAVISQKPSRDICQRGTSLTIQCQVDSQVTMMFWYRQQPGQSLTLIATANQGSEATYESGFVIDKFPISRPNLTFSTLTVSNMSPEDSSIYLCSVLLADKNIQYFGAGTRLSVL.

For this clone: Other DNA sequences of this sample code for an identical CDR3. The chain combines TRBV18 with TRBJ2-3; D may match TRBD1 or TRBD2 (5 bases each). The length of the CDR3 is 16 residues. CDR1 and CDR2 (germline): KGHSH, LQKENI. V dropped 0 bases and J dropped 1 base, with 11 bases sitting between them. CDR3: CASSPPGQGGTDTQYF. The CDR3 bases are TGTGCCAGCTCACCACCCGGGCAGGGAGGCACAGATACGCAGTATTTT.

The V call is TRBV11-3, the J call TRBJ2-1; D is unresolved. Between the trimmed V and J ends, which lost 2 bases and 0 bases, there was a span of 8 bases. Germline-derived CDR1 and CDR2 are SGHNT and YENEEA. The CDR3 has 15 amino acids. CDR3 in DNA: TGTGCCAGCAGCTTACATCAAAGCTCCTACAATGAGCAGTTCTTC. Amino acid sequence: CASSLHQSSYNEQFF.

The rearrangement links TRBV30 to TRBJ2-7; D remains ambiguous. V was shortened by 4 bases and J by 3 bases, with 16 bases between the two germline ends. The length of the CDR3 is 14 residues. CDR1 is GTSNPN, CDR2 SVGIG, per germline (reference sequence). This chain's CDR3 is CAWNFDSTGYEQYF. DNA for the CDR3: TGTGCCTGGAATTTCGACTCAACGGGCTACGAGCAGTACTTC.

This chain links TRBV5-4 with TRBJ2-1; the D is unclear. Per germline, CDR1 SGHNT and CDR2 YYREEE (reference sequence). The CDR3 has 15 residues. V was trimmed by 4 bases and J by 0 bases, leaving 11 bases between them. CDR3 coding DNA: TGTGCCAGCAGCCAGCACTGGAGCTCCTACAATGAGCAGTTCTTC. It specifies CASSQHWSSYNEQFF.

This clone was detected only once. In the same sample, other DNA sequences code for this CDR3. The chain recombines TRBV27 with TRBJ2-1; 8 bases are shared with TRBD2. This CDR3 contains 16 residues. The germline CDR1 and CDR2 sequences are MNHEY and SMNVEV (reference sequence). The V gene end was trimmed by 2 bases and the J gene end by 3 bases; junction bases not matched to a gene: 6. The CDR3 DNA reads TGTGCCAGCAGTTTAGGGCTAGCGGGTAGCTACAATGAGCAGTTCTTC. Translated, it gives CASSLGLAGSYNEQFF.

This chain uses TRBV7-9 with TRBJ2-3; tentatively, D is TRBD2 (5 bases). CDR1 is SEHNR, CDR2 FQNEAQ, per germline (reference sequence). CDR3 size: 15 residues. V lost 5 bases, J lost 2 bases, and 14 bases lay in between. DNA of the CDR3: TGTGCCAGCAGCCCTGTGAGCGGCCCCACAGATACGCAGTATTTT. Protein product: CASSPVSGPTDTQYF. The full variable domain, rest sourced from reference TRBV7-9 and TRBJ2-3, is DTGVSQNPRHKITKRGQNVTFRCDPISEHNRLYWYRQTLGQGPEFLTYFQNEAQLEKSRLLSDRFSAERPKGSFSTLEIQRTEQGDSAMYLCASSPVSGPTDTQYFGPGTRLTVL.

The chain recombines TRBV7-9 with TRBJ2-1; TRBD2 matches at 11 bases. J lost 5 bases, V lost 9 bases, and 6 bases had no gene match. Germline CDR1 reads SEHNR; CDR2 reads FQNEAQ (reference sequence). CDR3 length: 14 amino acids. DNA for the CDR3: TGTGCCAGTTCCGGGACTAGCGGTAACAATGAGCAGTTCTTC. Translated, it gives CASSGTSGNNEQFF.

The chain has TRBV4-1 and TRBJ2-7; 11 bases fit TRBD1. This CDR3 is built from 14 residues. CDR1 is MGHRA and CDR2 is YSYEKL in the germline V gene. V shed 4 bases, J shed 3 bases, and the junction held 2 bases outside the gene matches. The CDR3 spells CASSRGTGGYEQYF. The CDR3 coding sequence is TGCGCCAGCAGCCGCGGGACAGGGGGCTACGAGCAGTACTTC.

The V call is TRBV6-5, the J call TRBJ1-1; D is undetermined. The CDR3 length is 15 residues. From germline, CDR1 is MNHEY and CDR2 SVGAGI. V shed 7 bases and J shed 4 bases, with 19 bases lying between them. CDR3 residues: CASTQEGSPGTEAFF. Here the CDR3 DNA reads TGTGCCAGCACCCAAGAAGGTTCGCCAGGCACTGAAGCTTTCTTT.

CDR3 region: CASSYSDATGLGYTF. The CDR3 DNA reads as TGTGCCAGCAGTTACTCTGATGCGACTGGCCTAGGCTACACCTTC. The chain links TRBV6-5 to TRBJ1-2; D ambiguous. V gave up 0 bases and J gave up 8 bases, with 16 bases separating them. The CDR3 spans 15 residues. Germline-derived CDR1 and CDR2 are MNHEY and SVGAGI.

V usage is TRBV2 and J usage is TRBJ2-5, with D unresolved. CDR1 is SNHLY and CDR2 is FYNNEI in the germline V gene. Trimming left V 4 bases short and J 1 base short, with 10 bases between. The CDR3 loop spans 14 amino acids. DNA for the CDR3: TGTGCCAGCAGTGGTCTAGTTTTCCAAGAGACCCAGTACTTC. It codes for CASSGLVFQETQYF.

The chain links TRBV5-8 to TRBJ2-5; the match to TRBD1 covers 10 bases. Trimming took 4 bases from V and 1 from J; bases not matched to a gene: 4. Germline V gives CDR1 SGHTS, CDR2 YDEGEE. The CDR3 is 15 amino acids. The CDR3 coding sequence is TGTGCCAGCAGCCCGGGACAGGGGCCCCAAGAGACCCAGTACTTC. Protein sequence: CASSPGQGPQETQYF.

Here the CDR3 DNA reads TGTGCCAGCAGTTCCGGGACAATGTCTGAAGCTTTCTTT. It encodes CASSSGTMSEAFF. The chain has TRBV4-2 and TRBJ1-1, with a tentative D call TRBD1 (6 bases). This CDR3 region has 13 residues. V was pared by 6 bases and J by 6 bases, with 14 bases between. Germline values: CDR1 LGHNA, CDR2 YNFKEQ.

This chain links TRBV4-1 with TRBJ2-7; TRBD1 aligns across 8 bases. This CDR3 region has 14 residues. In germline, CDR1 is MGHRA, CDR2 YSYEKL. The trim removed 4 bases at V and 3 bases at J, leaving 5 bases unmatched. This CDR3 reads CASSLTGTGYEQYF. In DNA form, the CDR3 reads TGCGCCAGCAGCCTAACCGGGACAGGCTACGAGCAGTACTTC.

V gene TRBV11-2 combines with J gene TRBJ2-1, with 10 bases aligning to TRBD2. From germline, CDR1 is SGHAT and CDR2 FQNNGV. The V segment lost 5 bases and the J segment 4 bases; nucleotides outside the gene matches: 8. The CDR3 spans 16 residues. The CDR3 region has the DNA TGTGCCAGCAGCCGAACTAGCGGGGTATATTACAATGAGCAGTTCTTC. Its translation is CASSRTSGVYYNEQFF.

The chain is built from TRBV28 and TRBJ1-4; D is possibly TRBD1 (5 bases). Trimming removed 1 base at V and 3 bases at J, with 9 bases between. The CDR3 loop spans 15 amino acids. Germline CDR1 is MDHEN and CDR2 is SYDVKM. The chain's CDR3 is CASSLFPGSNEKLFF. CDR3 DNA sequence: TGTGCCAGCAGTTTATTTCCAGGGTCTAATGAAAAACTGTTTTTT.

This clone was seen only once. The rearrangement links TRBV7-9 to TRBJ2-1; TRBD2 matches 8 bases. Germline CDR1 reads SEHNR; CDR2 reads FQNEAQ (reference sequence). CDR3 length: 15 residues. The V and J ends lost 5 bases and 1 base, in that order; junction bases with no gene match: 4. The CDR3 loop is CASSHLAGSYNEQFF. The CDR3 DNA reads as TGTGCCAGCAGCCACTTAGCGGGATCCTACAATGAGCAGTTCTTC.

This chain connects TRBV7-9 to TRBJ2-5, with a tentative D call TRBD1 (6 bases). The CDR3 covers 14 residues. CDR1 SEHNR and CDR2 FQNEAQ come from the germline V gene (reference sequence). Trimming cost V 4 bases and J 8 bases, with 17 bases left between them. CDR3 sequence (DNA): TGTGCCAGCAGCTCCCCCGGGACACAGGTCACCCAGTACTTC. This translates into CASSSPGTQVTQYF. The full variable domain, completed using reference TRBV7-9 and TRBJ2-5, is DTGVSQNPRHKITKRGQNVTFRCDPISEHNRLYWYRQTLGQGPEFLTYFQNEAQLEKSRLLSDRFSAERPKGSFSTLEIQRTEQGDSAMYLCASSSPGTQVTQYFGPGTRLLVL.

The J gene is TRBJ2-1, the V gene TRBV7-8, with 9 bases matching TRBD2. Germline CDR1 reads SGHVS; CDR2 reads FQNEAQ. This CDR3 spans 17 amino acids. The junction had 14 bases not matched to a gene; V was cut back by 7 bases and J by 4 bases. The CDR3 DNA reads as TGTGCCAGCACCTTGTGGCGGGAGGGCCTCGGATACAATGAGCAGTTCTTC. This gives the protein CASTLWREGLGYNEQFF.

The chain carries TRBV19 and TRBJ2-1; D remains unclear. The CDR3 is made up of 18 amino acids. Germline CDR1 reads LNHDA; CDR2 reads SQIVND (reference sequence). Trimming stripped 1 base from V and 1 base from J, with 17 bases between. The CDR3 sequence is CASSIGWVGLKSYNEQFF. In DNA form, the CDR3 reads TGTGCCAGTAGTATAGGTTGGGTGGGTCTCAAGTCCTACAATGAGCAGTTCTTC.

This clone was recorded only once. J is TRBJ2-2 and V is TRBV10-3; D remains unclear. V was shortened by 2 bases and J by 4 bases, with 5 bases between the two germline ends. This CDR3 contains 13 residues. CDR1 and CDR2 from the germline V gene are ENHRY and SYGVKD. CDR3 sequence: CAISERTTGELFF. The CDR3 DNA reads TGTGCCATCAGTGAGAGGACCACCGGGGAGCTGTTTTTT.

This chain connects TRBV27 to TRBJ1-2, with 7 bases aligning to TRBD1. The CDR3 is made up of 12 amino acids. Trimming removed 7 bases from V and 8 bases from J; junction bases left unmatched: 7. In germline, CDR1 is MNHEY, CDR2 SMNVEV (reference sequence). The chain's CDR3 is CASKGTAGGYTF. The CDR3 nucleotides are TGTGCCAGCAAGGGGACAGCGGGAGGCTACACCTTC.

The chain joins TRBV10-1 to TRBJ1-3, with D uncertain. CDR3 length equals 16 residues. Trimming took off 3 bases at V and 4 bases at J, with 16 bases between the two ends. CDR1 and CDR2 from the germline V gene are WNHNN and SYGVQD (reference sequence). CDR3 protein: CASSESSSESGNTIYF. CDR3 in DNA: TGCGCCAGCAGTGAATCGTCCTCCGAGTCGGGAAACACCATATATTTT.

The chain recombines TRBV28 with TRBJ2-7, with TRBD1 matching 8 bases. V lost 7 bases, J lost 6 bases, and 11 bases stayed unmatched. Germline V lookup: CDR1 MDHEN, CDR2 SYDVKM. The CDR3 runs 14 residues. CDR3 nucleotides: TGTGCCAGCACCAAGGACAGGGTATTGGTCGAGCAGTACTTC. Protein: CASTKDRVLVEQYF.

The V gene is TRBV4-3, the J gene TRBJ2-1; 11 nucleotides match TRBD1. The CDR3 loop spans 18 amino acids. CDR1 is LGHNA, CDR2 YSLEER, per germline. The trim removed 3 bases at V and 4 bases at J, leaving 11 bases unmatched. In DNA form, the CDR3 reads TGCGCCAGCAGCCACTACCTTCCCGGGACAGGGGGATACAATGAGCAGTTCTTC. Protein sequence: CASSHYLPGTGGYNEQFF.